Listed here are 20 T cell receptor beta chains from one sample, sequenced in a study of identical twins. TCRdb independently ran MiXCR on the 5' RACE reads; one entry per CDR3 protein. The profile shows 400,000 to 500,000 distinct CDR3 sequences, more than 13% of them singletons. These same data were also listed under a study on yellow fever vaccine responses in identical twins.

The sample taken for sequencing was CD4+ T cells sorted from blood. Receptors were obtained from a woman aged 18-35 years in good health.

The chain couples TRBV6-5 to TRBJ2-7, with 7 bases fitting TRBD1. The CDR3 contains 14 residues. V trimming: 0 bases; J trimming: 7 bases; junction bases outside the gene matches: 6. CDR1 is MNHEY and CDR2 is SVGAGI in the germline V gene. CDR3 amino acids: CASSYSHRGEEQYF. The DNA of the CDR3 is TGTGCCAGCAGTTACTCTCACAGGGGAGAGGAGCAGTACTTC.

There are a few counts of this clonotype. V usage is TRBV7-3 and J usage is TRBJ2-5, with 12 bases aligning to TRBD2. Trimming cost V 5 bases and J 4 bases; bases outside gene matches: 11. The CDR3 runs 17 residues. Germline V CDR1 and CDR2: SGHTA, FQGTGA. CDR3 bases: TGTGCCAGCAGCGAGACCGGACTAGCGGGGTACCCAGAGACCCAGTACTTC. Protein sequence: CASSETGLAGYPETQYF. Complete variable domain (other parts from reference TRBV7-3 and TRBJ2-5): GAGVSQTPSNKVTEKGKYVELRCDPISGHTALYWYRQSLGQGPEFLIYFQGTGAADDSGLPNDRFFAVRPEGSVSTLKIQRTERGDSAVYLCASSETGLAGYPETQYFGPGTRLLVL.

The chain recombines TRBV19 with TRBJ2-1; D is ambiguous. Germline V gene sequence: CDR1 LNHDA, CDR2 SQIVND (reference sequence). Trimming left V 4 bases short and J 0 bases short, with 13 bases between. The CDR3 loop spans 16 amino acids. The CDR3 DNA reads TGTGCCAGTAGTACACCCGGGTCCCGCTCCTACAATGAGCAGTTCTTC. Encoded protein: CASSTPGSRSYNEQFF. Looking up the rest from reference TRBV19 and TRBJ2-1 gives the full variable domain: DGGITQSPKYLFRKEGQNVTLSCEQNLNHDAMYWYRQDPGQGLRLIYYSQIVNDFQKGDIAEGYSVSREKKESFPLTVTSAQKNPTAFYLCASSTPGSRSYNEQFFGPGTRLTVL.

This clonotype was seen a few times. This chain uses TRBV12-3 or TRBV12-4 with TRBJ2-2; 8 nucleotides agree with TRBD2. After removal of 2 bases from V and 6 bases from J, the junction contained 8 bases not matched to a gene. The CDR3 extends over 16 amino acids. The CDR3 loop reads CASSLKAGLVSGELFF. CDR3 bases: TGTGCCAGCAGTTTAAAGGCGGGACTAGTGTCCGGGGAGCTGTTTTTT.

This clonotype was counted between two and nine times. The rearrangement joins TRBV4-1 to TRBJ2-7, with D tentatively TRBD2 (5 bases). CDR3 size: 15 residues. Germline lookup yields CDR1 MGHRA and CDR2 YSYEKL. V was cut by 4 bases and J by 7 bases, with 20 bases left in between. This chain's CDR3 is CASSPSGGQSREQYF. The DNA for the CDR3 is TGCGCCAGCAGCCCCTCTGGCGGGCAAAGTCGGGAGCAGTACTTC.

CDR3 nucleotides: TGTGCCACCGGCGACCGGCTCTACGAGCAGTACTTC. Translating it yields CATGDRLYEQYF. The rearrangement joins TRBV6-2 or TRBV6-3 to TRBJ2-7; no firm D call. The CDR3 extends over 12 amino acids. CDR1 MNHEY and CDR2 SVGEGT come from the germline V gene. V lost 10 bases and J lost 3, with 13 bases in between.

J is TRBJ2-1 and V is TRBV3-1; perhaps TRBD2 as D (5 bases). The CDR3 contains 14 residues. From germline, CDR1 is LGHDT and CDR2 YNNKEL (reference sequence). Between the trimmed V and J ends, which lost 4 bases and 6 bases, there was a span of 13 bases. CDR3 loop: CASSLMRAPNEQFF. The CDR3 DNA reads as TGTGCCAGCAGCCTGATGCGGGCCCCCAATGAGCAGTTCTTC.

The genes are TRBV10-3 and TRBJ1-6, with D possibly TRBD1 on 5 matching bases. Germline V gives CDR1 ENHRY, CDR2 SYGVKD. Deletions cut 11 bases from V and 4 bases from J, with 15 bases between. This CDR3 spans 14 amino acids. CDR3 nucleotide sequence: TGTGCCGGCGGGGCAGAGTCTTATAATTCACCCCTCCACTTT. It specifies CAGGAESYNSPLHF.

The CDR3 sequence is CSARDPWDNTISSYEQYF. The CDR3 DNA reads TGCAGTGCTAGAGATCCGTGGGACAACACCATTAGCTCCTACGAGCAGTACTTC. The chain joins TRBV20-1 to TRBJ2-7; tentatively, D is TRBD1 (6 bases). Germline CDR1 is DFQATT and CDR2 is SNEGSKA (reference sequence). CDR3 length equals 18 residues. Trimming removed 0 bases at V and 0 bases at J, with 21 bases between.

This sequence joins TRBV5-1 and TRBJ1-6, with D unresolved. Germline V gene sequence: CDR1 SGHRS, CDR2 YFSETQ. The CDR3 loop spans 17 amino acids. V was shortened by 0 bases and J by 9 bases, with 19 bases between the two germline ends. The DNA of the CDR3 is TGCGCCAGCAGCTTGGCCCCAGCCCGGCTGGGGATTTCACCCCTCCACTTT. Translated, it gives CASSLAPARLGISPLHF. Supplemented by reference TRBV5-1 and TRBJ1-6, the full variable domain reads KAGVTQTPRYLIKTRGQQVTLSCSPISGHRSVSWYQQTPGQGLQFLFEYFSETQRNKGNFPGRFSGRQFSNSRSEMNVSTLELGDSALYLCASSLAPARLGISPLHFGNGTRLTVT.

The chain couples TRBV7-9 to TRBJ1-6; 8 bases align to TRBD1. Per germline, CDR1 SEHNR and CDR2 FQNEAQ (reference sequence). The CDR3 has 15 amino acids. V gave up 8 bases and J gave up 6 bases; unmatched junction bases: 9. CDR3 sequence: CASVTGQGLNSPLHF. The CDR3 DNA is TGTGCCAGCGTAACCGGACAGGGCCTTAATTCACCCCTCCACTTT.

The chain employs TRBV12-3 or TRBV12-4 and TRBJ2-3, with a tentative D call TRBD1 (6 bases). The CDR3 runs to 15 residues. The V end lost 5 bases, the J end lost 4 bases, and 16 bases lay between the germline ends. CDR3 in DNA: TGTGCCAGCAGTCCTAGGGGGAGTGGGGCAGATACGCAGTATTTT. It yields the protein CASSPRGSGADTQYF.

This clonotype has a handful of counts. This CDR3 reads CASSQRLAGEGAKNIQYF. CDR3 in DNA: TGCGCCAGCAGCCAACGCCTAGCGGGAGAGGGGGCCAAAAACATTCAGTACTTC. J is TRBJ2-4 and V is TRBV4-3; 10 bases are a match to TRBD2. This CDR3 is 18 amino acids long. With 2 bases clipped from V and 1 base from J, the junction kept 8 bases outside the gene matches. Germline V gene lookup returns CDR1 LGHNA and CDR2 YSLEER.

The chain links TRBV27 to TRBJ1-2; no clear D gene. Trimming cost V 8 bases and J 2 bases, with 12 bases left between them. The CDR3 covers 13 residues. Germline V lookup: CDR1 MNHEY, CDR2 SMNVEV (reference sequence). The CDR3 DNA reads as TGTGCCAGCGCCCCGGTTGGGAACTATGGCTACACCTTC. Amino acids: CASAPVGNYGYTF.

This clonotype turned up a few times. The chain joins TRBV29-1 to TRBJ2-2; D is uncertain. Deletions cut 1 base from V and 5 bases from J, with 8 bases between. The CDR3 contains 13 residues. Looked up from germline, CDR1 is SQVTM and CDR2 is ANQGSEA. The CDR3 region has the DNA TGCAGCGTTGAAGGGCAGGTGACCGGGGAGCTGTTTTTT. Amino acid sequence: CSVEGQVTGELFF.

The V call is TRBV15, the J call TRBJ2-5; D remains unclear. This CDR3 region has 14 residues. Germline lookup yields CDR1 LNHNV and CDR2 YYDKDF (reference sequence). V lost 0 bases, J lost 5 bases, and 10 bases lay in between. CDR3 in amino acids: CATSRDRPEETQYF. The CDR3 DNA sequence: TGTGCCACCAGCAGAGATAGGCCGGAGGAGACCCAGTACTTC. Full variable domain (missing parts from reference TRBV15 and TRBJ2-5): DAMVIQNPRYQVTQFGKPVTLSCSQTLNHNVMYWYQQKSSQAPKLLFHYYDKDFNNEADTPDNFQSRRPNTSFCFLDIRSPGLGDTAMYLCATSRDRPEETQYFGPGTRLLVL.

This clonotype was counted only a few times. The chain recombines TRBV29-1 with TRBJ1-2; D gene uncertain. The germline V gene has CDR1 SQVTM and CDR2 ANQGSEA. The CDR3 extends over 14 amino acids. Trimming took off 0 bases at V and 4 bases at J, with 12 bases between the two ends. The CDR3 nucleotides are TGCAGCGTTGAAGATGAGGGTGGCACCTATGGCTACACCTTC. Residues: CSVEDEGGTYGYTF. The complete variable domain, with remaining parts taken from reference TRBV29-1 and TRBJ1-2, reads SAVISQKPSRDICQRGTSLTIQCQVDSQVTMMFWYRQQPGQSLTLIATANQGSEATYESGFVIDKFPISRPNLTFSTLTVSNMSPEDSSIYLCSVEDEGGTYGYTFGSGTRLTVV.

CDR3 sequence: CASSLTRGVAKETQYF. The DNA for the CDR3 is TGTGCCAGCAGCCTAACTAGAGGGGTGGCAAAAGAGACCCAGTACTTC. The J gene is TRBJ2-5, the V gene TRBV3-1, with D perhaps matching TRBD1 or TRBD2 (5 bases each). This CDR3 region has 16 residues. V shed 4 bases and J shed 3 bases, with 18 bases lying between them. Germline V lookup: CDR1 LGHDT, CDR2 YNNKEL (reference sequence).

This clonotype was found a few times. The chain uses TRBV25-1 and TRBJ2-2, with D perhaps matching TRBD1 (5 bases). The length of the CDR3 is 14 residues. The V gene's germline CDR1 is MGHDK and CDR2 SYGVNS. V lost 2 bases and J lost 5, with 9 bases in between. The CDR3: CASSERSGTGELFF. The CDR3 DNA is TGTGCCAGCAGTGAAAGGTCAGGGACCGGGGAGCTGTTTTTT.

The chain has TRBV5-4 and TRBJ1-2; D call uncertain. CDR1 is SGHNT and CDR2 is YYREEE in the germline V gene (reference sequence). This CDR3 region has 15 residues. The V end lost 0 bases, the J end lost 6 bases, and 15 bases lay between the germline ends. The CDR3 region has the DNA TGTGCCAGCAGCTTGGGAGGACGGAGGATAAATGGCTACACCTTC. This translates into CASSLGGRRINGYTF. Looking up the rest from reference TRBV5-4 and TRBJ1-2 gives the full variable domain: ETGVTQSPTHLIKTRGQQVTLRCSSQSGHNTVSWYQQALGQGPQFIFQYYREEENGRGNFPPRFSGLQFPNYSSELNVNALELDDSALYLCASSLGGRRINGYTFGSGTRLTVV.